A selection of T cell receptor beta chains follows, all from one sample in a study of vaccination effects on CD4 cells after COVID-19. What these receptors recognize is not known. TCRdb's copy holds only in-frame clones and misses some; the assay was immunoSEQ multiplex PCR. This sample has tens of thousands of clones; under 75% occur once, and the top ten carry around an eighth. The source was CD4+ T cells from PBMCs cultured with HCoV-OC43 spike peptides, collected before COVID-19 vaccination. The receptors were sampled from a human donor who received a COVID-19 vaccine. Each CDR3 is given with its conserved first and last residue. The D gene is left open where the match is weak. Expanded clones get a size class; other rows say once, few or many, or leave the size out.

CDR3: CASSPGGWGAEAPLHF; DNA: TGTGCCAGCAGCCCCGGAGGATGGGGGGCCGAGGCACCCCTCCACTTT; size: once; D: -; J: TRBJ1-6; V: TRBV5-6
CDR3: CASSQYSGPRDTEAFF; DNA: TGTGCCAGCAGCCAGTACTCGGGCCCTAGGGACACTGAAGCTTTCTTT; size: -; D: -; J: TRBJ1-1; V: TRBV3-1/TRBV3-2
CDR3: CSVARDRGDEQYF; DNA: TGCAGCGTCGCCCGGGACAGGGGTGACGAGCAGTACTTC; size: medium-sized; D: TRBD1; J: TRBJ2-7; V: TRBV29-1
CDR3: CSTTVGGRPEQFF; DNA: TGCAGCACAACTGTCGGCGGGAGGCCTGAGCAGTTCTTC; size: -; D: TRBD2; J: TRBJ2-1; V: TRBV29-1
CDR3: CASARWGSSTDTQYF; DNA: TGTGCCAGCGCGCGTTGGGGCTCTAGCACAGATACGCAGTATTTT; size: -; D: -; J: TRBJ2-3; V: TRBV7-2
CDR3: CARGTLGGGELFF; DNA: TGTGCCAGAGGGACTCTGGGGGGCGGGGAGCTGTTTTTT; size: -; D: -; J: TRBJ2-2; V: TRBV25-1
CDR3: CASSYIRGLAGPYQETQYF; DNA: TGTGCCAGCAGTTACATCCGGGGACTAGCGGGGCCGTACCAAGAGACCCAGTACTTC; size: few; D: TRBD2; J: TRBJ2-5; V: TRBV6-2/TRBV6-3
CDR3: CASSQAGYAVTDGYTF; DNA: TGTGCCAGCAGCCAAGCCGGGTACGCGGTGACGGATGGCTACACCTTC; size: once; D: -; J: TRBJ1-2; V: TRBV3-1/TRBV3-2
CDR3: CSASPRSSGNTIYF; DNA: TGCAGTGCTAGTCCAAGGAGCTCTGGAAACACCATATATTTT; size: -; D: -; J: TRBJ1-3; V: TRBV20-1
CDR3: CASRDRTSGADTQYF; DNA: TGCGCCAGCAGAGACCGGACTAGCGGGGCAGATACGCAGTATTTT; size: -; D: TRBD2; J: TRBJ2-3; V: TRBV10-2
CDR3: CASSQGTSGASYNEQFF; DNA: TGTGCCAGCAGCCAAGGAACAAGCGGGGCTTCCTACAATGAGCAGTTCTTC; size: few; D: TRBD2; J: TRBJ2-1; V: TRBV3-1/TRBV3-2
CDR3: CASREGTGSSYEQYF; DNA: TGTGCCAGCCGGGAGGGAACGGGAAGCTCCTACGAGCAGTACTTC; size: once; D: TRBD2; J: TRBJ2-7; V: TRBV19
CDR3: CAIKAENQPQHF; DNA: TGTGCCATCAAGGCGGAAAATCAGCCCCAGCATTTT; size: -; D: -; J: TRBJ1-5; V: TRBV10-3
CDR3: CASSDRVGTGYEQYF; DNA: TGTGCCAGCAGTGATAGGGTCGGGACAGGCTACGAGCAGTACTTC; size: once; D: TRBD1; J: TRBJ2-7; V: TRBV25-1
CDR3: CASSVGQGFYEQYF; DNA: TGTGCCAGCAGCGTGGGACAGGGTTTCTACGAGCAGTACTTC; size: -; D: TRBD1; J: TRBJ2-7; V: TRBV7-2
CDR3: CASSQGAPYEQYF; DNA: TGTGCCAGCAGTCAAGGGGCCCCCTACGAGCAGTACTTC; size: -; D: -; J: TRBJ2-7; V: TRBV27
CDR3: CASSPRPRAWETQYF; DNA: TGTGCCAGCAGCCCGCGGCCAAGGGCTTGGGAGACCCAGTACTTC; size: -; D: -; J: TRBJ2-5; V: TRBV14
CDR3: CASSLGLAGEYNEQFF; DNA: TGTGCCAGCAGCTTGGGTCTAGCGGGGGAGTACAATGAGCAGTTCTTC; size: few; D: TRBD2; J: TRBJ2-1; V: TRBV5-4
CDR3: CASGGTTYGYTF; DNA: TGTGCCAGCGGGGGCACAACCTATGGCTACACCTTC; size: -; D: -; J: TRBJ1-2; V: TRBV27
CDR3: CASSSGLDEKLFF; DNA: TGCGCCAGCAGCTCCGGGTTGGACGAAAAACTGTTTTTT; size: once; D: -; J: TRBJ1-4; V: TRBV5-1
CDR3: CASSPPGLRDTQYF; DNA: TGTGCCAGTAGCCCCCCGGGCCTCAGAGATACGCAGTATTTT; size: -; D: -; J: TRBJ2-3; V: TRBV19
CDR3: CASGRGQETQYF; DNA: TGTGCCAGCGGGAGGGGCCAAGAGACCCAGTACTTC; size: -; D: TRBD2; J: TRBJ2-5; V: TRBV2
CDR3: CASSQDGAGGDGYTF; DNA: TGTGCCAGCAGCCAGGACGGTGCAGGAGGAGATGGCTACACCTTC; size: -; D: -; J: TRBJ1-2; V: TRBV5-4
CDR3: CASSLVLAYSNEQYF; DNA: TGTGCCAGCAGCTTAGTCCTAGCGTACTCAAACGAGCAGTACTTC; size: -; D: -; J: TRBJ2-7; V: TRBV11-2
CDR3: CASSQGDGGNLLGYTF; DNA: TGTGCCAGCAGCCAGGGGGACGGAGGAAATCTCTTGGGCTACACCTTC; size: -; D: -; J: TRBJ1-2; V: TRBV3-1/TRBV3-2
CDR3: CASRKPGTGNTEAFF; DNA: TGTGCCAGCAGAAAACCCGGGACAGGGAACACTGAAGCTTTCTTT; size: -; D: TRBD1; J: TRBJ1-1; V: TRBV11-2
CDR3: CAWRPPGGGYTF; DNA: TGTGCCTGGAGGCCCCCCGGGGGGGGCTACACCTTC; size: -; D: -; J: TRBJ1-2; V: TRBV30
CDR3: CASRDYAKNIQYF; DNA: TGTGCCAGCAGGGACTATGCCAAAAACATTCAGTACTTC; size: few; D: -; J: TRBJ2-4; V: TRBV27
CDR3: CASSLGSRLRTSPLNSPLHF; DNA: TGCGCCAGCAGCTTGGGTAGTCGGCTGCGAACCAGTCCTTTGAATTCACCCCTCCACTTT; size: -; D: -; J: TRBJ1-6; V: TRBV5-1
CDR3: CAIRGQMNTEAFF; DNA: TGTGCCATCAGGGGACAGATGAACACTGAAGCTTTCTTT; size: -; D: TRBD1; J: TRBJ1-1; V: TRBV10-3
CDR3: CASSEQGVINQPQHF; DNA: TGTGCCAGCAGTGAACAGGGAGTCATAAATCAGCCCCAGCATTTT; size: -; D: -; J: TRBJ1-5; V: TRBV2
CDR3: CASSSARTSGGQETQYF; DNA: TGCGCCAGCAGCTCTGCTAGGACTAGCGGGGGTCAAGAGACCCAGTACTTC; size: few; D: TRBD2; J: TRBJ2-5; V: TRBV5-1
CDR3: CASSLGTGGTGELFF; DNA: TGCGCCAGCAGCTTGGGGACAGGGGGCACCGGGGAGCTGTTTTTT; size: -; D: TRBD1; J: TRBJ2-2; V: TRBV5-1
CDR3: CSVLQREGPGTQYF; DNA: TGCAGCGTTCTCCAGCGGGAGGGCCCCGGTACGCAGTATTTT; size: -; D: TRBD2; J: TRBJ2-3; V: TRBV29-1
CDR3: CASSVSGVGSGANVLTF; DNA: TGTGCCAGCAGCGTAAGCGGGGTGGGCTCTGGGGCCAACGTCCTGACTTTC; size: few; D: TRBD2; J: TRBJ2-6; V: TRBV9
CDR3: CASSPIGTVGYEQYF; DNA: TGTGCCAGCAGCCCTATAGGGACCGTAGGCTACGAGCAGTACTTC; size: -; D: -; J: TRBJ2-7; V: TRBV3-1/TRBV3-2
CDR3: CAWSADFGLVYF; DNA: TGTGCCTGGAGTGCTGACTTTGGACTGGTATATTTT; size: -; D: -; J: TRBJ1-3; V: TRBV30